Listed below are T cell receptor beta chains from one sample, sequenced in a study of beta chain features in type 1 diabetes. Data came from immunoSEQ multiplex PCR; TCRdb stores just in-frame clones and leaves some out. Counted here are under 200,000 clones, 6.5% to 10% occurring once; the ten biggest clones make up 0.54%. Sequencing input: central memory CD4+ T cells from blood. These receptor sequences come from a woman in her late teens or twenties with type 1 diabetes. Both conserved end residues are part of each CDR3. The order of the fields is D gene, V gene, J gene, clone size, CDR3 protein, CDR3 DNA. A D gene is named only where the DNA matches it firmly. Some rows have no size entry. The others give once, few or many, or a class for an expanded clone.

D: -
V: TRBV18
J: TRBJ1-1
size: few
CDR3: CASSSPTGSGTEAFF
DNA: TGTGCCAGCTCATCCCCTACAGGATCGGGCACTGAAGCTTTCTTT

D: -
V: TRBV5-4
J: TRBJ2-6
size: -
CDR3: CASSGLSGANVLTF
DNA: TGTGCCAGCAGCGGACTCTCTGGGGCCAACGTCCTGACTTTC

D: TRBD1
V: TRBV6-5
J: TRBJ2-1
size: -
CDR3: CASRPGTGGNEQFF
DNA: TGTGCCAGCAGGCCCGGGACAGGAGGGAATGAGCAGTTCTTC

D: -
V: TRBV7-2
J: TRBJ2-7
size: few
CDR3: CASSSGGLNEQYF
DNA: TGTGCCAGCAGCTCCGGGGGTCTGAACGAGCAGTACTTC

D: TRBD2
V: TRBV28
J: TRBJ2-5
size: few
CDR3: CASISLAGVSLNQETQYF
DNA: TGTGCCAGCATCTCACTAGCGGGAGTTTCCCTTAACCAAGAGACCCAGTACTTC

D: TRBD1
V: TRBV5-1
J: TRBJ2-1
size: few
CDR3: CASSPGQIYNEQFF
DNA: TGCGCCAGCAGCCCGGGACAGATCTACAATGAGCAGTTCTTC

D: TRBD2
V: TRBV7-2
J: TRBJ2-1
size: few
CDR3: CASSFPGREERNEQFF
DNA: TGTGCCAGCAGCTTCCCTGGGCGGGAGGAACGAAATGAGCAGTTCTTC

D: -
V: TRBV7-9
J: TRBJ2-7
size: few
CDR3: CASSLEALWQAEQYF
DNA: TGTGCCAGCAGCTTAGAGGCTTTATGGCAGGCCGAGCAGTACTTC

D: -
V: TRBV10-3
J: TRBJ1-4
size: -
CDR3: CAISARQATNEKLFF
DNA: TGTGCCATCAGTGCTAGACAGGCAACTAATGAAAAACTGTTTTTT

D: TRBD1
V: TRBV6-1
J: TRBJ1-1
size: few
CDR3: CASSRRTGGDTEAFF
DNA: TGTGCCAGCAGTAGACGGACAGGGGGTGATACTGAAGCTTTCTTT

D: TRBD1
V: TRBV5-6
J: TRBJ1-6
size: few
CDR3: CASSLGQQDSPLHF
DNA: TGTGCCAGCAGCCTGGGACAGCAAGACTCACCCCTCCACTTT

D: -
V: TRBV4-3
J: TRBJ1-2
size: few
CDR3: CASSQQVKDYGYTF
DNA: TGCGCCAGCAGCCAACAGGTAAAGGACTATGGCTACACCTTC

D: TRBD1
V: TRBV11-2
J: TRBJ1-2
size: -
CDR3: CASSFDRDYGYTF
DNA: TGTGCCAGCAGCTTTGACAGGGACTATGGCTACACCTTC

D: -
V: TRBV30
J: TRBJ2-5
size: -
CDR3: CAWSAGEAEQYF
DNA: TGTGCCTGGAGTGCAGGGGAAGCGGAGCAGTACTTC

D: -
V: TRBV7-2
J: TRBJ2-1
size: -
CDR3: CASSSGRSSYNEQFF
DNA: TGTGCCAGCAGCTCAGGCCGTAGCTCCTACAATGAGCAGTTCTTC

D: -
V: TRBV4-2
J: TRBJ2-5
size: few
CDR3: CASSQDQGETQYF
DNA: TGTGCCAGCAGCCAAGATCAGGGGGAGACCCAGTACTTC

D: -
V: TRBV15
J: TRBJ1-4
size: -
CDR3: CATSRDPRVEKLFF
DNA: TGTGCCACCAGCAGAGATCCACGGGTCGAAAAACTGTTTTTT

D: -
V: TRBV4-3
J: TRBJ1-6
size: -
CDR3: CASSQARGPGGRSSYNSPLHF
DNA: TGCGCCAGCAGCCAGGCTCGCGGCCCTGGCGGCCGAAGCTCCTATAATTCACCCCTCCACTTT

D: TRBD2
V: TRBV4-2
J: TRBJ2-3
size: -
CDR3: CASSQEAGVGRDTQYF
DNA: TGTGCCAGCAGCCAGGAAGCGGGAGTAGGGAGAGATACGCAGTATTTT

D: -
V: TRBV27
J: TRBJ1-5
size: -
CDR3: CASSRQVDQPQHF
DNA: TGTGCCAGCTCCCGACAGGTGGATCAGCCCCAGCATTTT

D: TRBD1
V: TRBV7-2
J: TRBJ2-5
size: many
CDR3: CASSLLPGQGPPGDQYF
DNA: TGTGCCAGCAGCTTGTTACCGGGACAGGGGCCGCCAGGGGACCAGTACTTC

D: -
V: TRBV5-1
J: TRBJ2-3
size: -
CDR3: CASRLEADTQYF
DNA: TGCGCCAGCAGACTAGAAGCAGATACGCAGTATTTT

D: -
V: TRBV11-2
J: TRBJ2-7
size: few
CDR3: CASSLEGPYEQYF
DNA: TGTGCCAGCAGCTTGGAGGGCCCCTACGAGCAGTACTTC

D: -
V: TRBV5-1
J: TRBJ2-5
size: -
CDR3: CASTGLQETQYF
DNA: TGCGCCAGCACGGGACTCCAAGAGACCCAGTACTTC

D: -
V: TRBV25-1
J: TRBJ2-7
size: -
CDR3: CASSNRPREQYF
DNA: TGTGCCAGCAGTAACAGGCCCCGAGAGCAGTACTTC

D: TRBD2
V: TRBV19
J: TRBJ2-5
size: -
CDR3: CASSISGIGQETQYF
DNA: TGTGCCAGTAGTATAAGCGGGATAGGACAAGAGACCCAGTACTTC

D: TRBD1
V: TRBV19
J: TRBJ1-1
size: once
CDR3: CASRPLAGTANTEAFF
DNA: TGTGCCAGTAGACCCTTGGCCGGGACAGCGAACACTGAAGCTTTCTTT

D: TRBD1
V: TRBV19
J: TRBJ2-7
size: -
CDR3: CASSPHLGQGNTYEQYF
DNA: TGTGCCAGTAGCCCTCACCTCGGACAGGGAAACACCTACGAGCAGTACTTC

D: -
V: TRBV29-1
J: TRBJ2-3
size: medium-sized
CDR3: CSVGTYTQYF
DNA: TGCAGCGTTGGGACTTATACGCAGTATTTT

D: -
V: TRBV5-4
J: TRBJ2-5
size: once
CDR3: CASSRGRGSQETQYF
DNA: TGTGCCAGCAGTCGGGGTCGGGGGAGCCAAGAGACCCAGTACTTC

D: TRBD1
V: TRBV19
J: TRBJ1-2
size: -
CDR3: CATLRDRLYGYTF
DNA: TGTGCCACCCTCCGGGACAGACTCTATGGCTACACCTTC

D: -
V: TRBV4-1
J: TRBJ2-1
size: -
CDR3: CASSQEKHEQFF
DNA: TGTGCCAGCAGCCAAGAAAAGCATGAGCAGTTCTTC

D: -
V: TRBV19
J: TRBJ2-7
size: few
CDR3: CASTPPGSYEQYF
DNA: TGTGCCAGTACCCCCCCGGGATCCTACGAGCAGTACTTC

D: TRBD1
V: TRBV6-1
J: TRBJ2-2
size: -
CDR3: CASSESGRTGGFGELFF
DNA: TGTGCCAGCAGTGAGTCAGGACGGACAGGGGGCTTCGGGGAGCTGTTTTTT

D: TRBD1
V: TRBV2
J: TRBJ1-4
size: -
CDR3: CAIRDRDNEKLFF
DNA: TGTGCCATCCGGGACAGAGATAATGAAAAACTGTTTTTT

D: TRBD1
V: TRBV15
J: TRBJ1-1
size: few
CDR3: CATRTGTGPSSTEAFF
DNA: TGTGCCACCAGAACCGGGACAGGGCCGTCGAGCACTGAAGCTTTCTTT

D: -
V: TRBV21-1
J: TRBJ2-3
size: -
CDR3: CASSPTDTQYF
DNA: TGTGCCAGCAGCCCAACAGATACGCAGTATTTT

D: TRBD1
V: TRBV7-2
J: TRBJ2-7
size: -
CDR3: CASSPRAGTGFNEQYF
DNA: TGTGCCAGCAGCCCACGGGCCGGGACAGGGTTCAACGAGCAGTACTTC

D: -
V: TRBV5-6
J: TRBJ2-7
size: many
CDR3: CASSLQGGYEQYF
DNA: TGTGCCAGCAGCTTGCAGGGGGGCTACGAGCAGTACTTC